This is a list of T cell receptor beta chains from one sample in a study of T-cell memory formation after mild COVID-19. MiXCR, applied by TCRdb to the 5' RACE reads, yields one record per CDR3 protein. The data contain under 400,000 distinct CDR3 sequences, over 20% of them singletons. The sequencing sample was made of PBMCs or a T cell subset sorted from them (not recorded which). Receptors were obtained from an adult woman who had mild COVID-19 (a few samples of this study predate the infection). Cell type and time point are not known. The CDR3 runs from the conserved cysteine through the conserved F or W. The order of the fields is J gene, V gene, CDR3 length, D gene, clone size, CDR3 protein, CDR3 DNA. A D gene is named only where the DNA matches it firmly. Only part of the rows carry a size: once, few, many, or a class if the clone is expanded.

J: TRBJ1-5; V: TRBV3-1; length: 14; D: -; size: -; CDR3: CASSQDRGEQPQHF; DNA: TGTGCCAGCAGCCAAGACAGGGGAGAACAGCCCCAGCATTTT
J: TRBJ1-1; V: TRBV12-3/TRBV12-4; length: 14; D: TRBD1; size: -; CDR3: CASSLVGGLTEAFF; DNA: TGTGCCAGCAGTTTAGTAGGGGGCCTAACTGAAGCTTTCTTT
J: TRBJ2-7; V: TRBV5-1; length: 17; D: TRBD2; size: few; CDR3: CASSPGVLASNSYEQYF; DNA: TGCGCCAGCAGCCCGGGTGTACTAGCGAGCAACTCCTACGAGCAGTACTTC
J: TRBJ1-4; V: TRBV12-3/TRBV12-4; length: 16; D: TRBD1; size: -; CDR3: CASSYQQGAENEKLFF; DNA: TGTGCCAGCAGTTATCAACAGGGGGCAGAAAATGAAAAACTGTTTTTT
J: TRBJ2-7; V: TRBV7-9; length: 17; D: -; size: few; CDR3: CASSPPPGLKSSYEQYF; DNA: TGTGCCAGCAGCCCGCCGCCGGGACTCAAGAGCTCCTACGAGCAGTACTTC
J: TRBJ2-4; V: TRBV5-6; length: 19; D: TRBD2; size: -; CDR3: CASSLGAWTSGSRANIQYF; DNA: TGTGCCAGCAGCTTGGGAGCGTGGACTAGCGGGAGTAGGGCGAACATTCAGTACTTC
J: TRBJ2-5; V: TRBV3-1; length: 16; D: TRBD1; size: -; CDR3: CASSRRTGERSETQYF; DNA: TGTGCCAGCAGCCGAAGGACAGGGGAACGGTCCGAGACCCAGTACTTC
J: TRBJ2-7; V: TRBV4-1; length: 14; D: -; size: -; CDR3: CASSQDSGQDEQYF; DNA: TGCGCCAGCAGCCAAGATTCGGGGCAAGACGAGCAGTACTTC
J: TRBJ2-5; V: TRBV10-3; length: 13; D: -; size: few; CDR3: CAISPSGPETQYF; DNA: TGTGCCATCAGCCCGTCAGGACCAGAGACCCAGTACTTC
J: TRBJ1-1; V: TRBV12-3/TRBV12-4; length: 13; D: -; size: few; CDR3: CASSFDRNTEAFF; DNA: TGTGCCAGCAGTTTTGACAGAAACACTGAAGCTTTCTTT
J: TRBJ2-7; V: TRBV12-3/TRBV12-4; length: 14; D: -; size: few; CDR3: CASSYSSEPYEQYF; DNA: TGTGCCAGCAGTTACTCTAGCGAGCCCTACGAGCAGTACTTC
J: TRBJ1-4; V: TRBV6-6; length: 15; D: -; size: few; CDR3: CASSYSKAEGEKLFF; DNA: TGTGCCAGCAGTTACTCGAAGGCTGAGGGTGAAAAACTGTTTTTT
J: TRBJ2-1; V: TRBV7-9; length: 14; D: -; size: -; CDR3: CASSSQSSYNEQFF; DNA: TGTGCCAGCAGCTCGCAAAGCTCCTACAATGAGCAGTTCTTC
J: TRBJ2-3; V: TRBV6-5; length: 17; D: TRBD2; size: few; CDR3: CASSARGLAGWTDTQYF; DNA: TGTGCCAGCAGTGCTCGGGGACTAGCGGGTTGGACAGATACGCAGTATTTT
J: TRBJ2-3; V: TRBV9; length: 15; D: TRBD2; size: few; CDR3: CASSVSSGIGDTQYF; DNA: TGTGCCAGCAGCGTGAGTAGCGGGATAGGAGATACGCAGTATTTT
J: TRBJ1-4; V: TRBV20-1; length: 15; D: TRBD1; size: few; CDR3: CSARLPRDRSEKLFF; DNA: TGCAGTGCTAGGTTGCCGCGGGACAGGTCTGAAAAACTGTTTTTT
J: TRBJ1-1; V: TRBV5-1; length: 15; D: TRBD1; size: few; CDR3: CASSDSTGQGAQAFF; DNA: TGCGCCAGCAGCGATTCTACGGGACAGGGGGCACAAGCTTTCTTT
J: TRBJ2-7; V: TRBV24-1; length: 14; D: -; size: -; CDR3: CATSDNLHLYEQYF; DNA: TGTGCCACCAGTGATAACCTCCACCTCTACGAGCAGTACTTC
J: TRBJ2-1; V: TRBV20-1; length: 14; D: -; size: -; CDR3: CSARRSRVGNEQFF; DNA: TGCAGTGCTAGGCGCTCGCGGGTGGGCAATGAGCAGTTCTTC
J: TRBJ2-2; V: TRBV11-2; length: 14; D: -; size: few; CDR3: CASSLRGTTGELFF; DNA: TGTGCCAGCAGCCTCCGGGGCACCACCGGGGAGCTGTTTTTT
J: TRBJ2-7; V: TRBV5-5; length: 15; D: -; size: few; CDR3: CASSLRLQISYEQYF; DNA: TGTGCCAGCAGCTTGAGATTACAGATCTCCTACGAGCAGTACTTC
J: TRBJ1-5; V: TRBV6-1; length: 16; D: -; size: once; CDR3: CASSEDRTEGYQPQHF; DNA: TGTGCCAGCAGTGAAGATCGAACGGAGGGCTATCAGCCCCAGCATTTT
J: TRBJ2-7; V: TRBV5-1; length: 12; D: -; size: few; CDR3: CASRADSSEQYF; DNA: TGCGCCAGCAGGGCGGACAGCTCCGAGCAGTACTTC
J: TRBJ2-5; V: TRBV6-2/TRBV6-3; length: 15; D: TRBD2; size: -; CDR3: CASIMASGVKGAQYF; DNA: TGTGCCAGCATAATGGCTAGCGGGGTAAAGGGGGCCCAGTACTTC
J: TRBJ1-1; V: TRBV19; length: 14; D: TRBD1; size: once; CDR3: CASSITGDRTEAFF; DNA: TGTGCCAGTAGTATAACAGGGGATCGCACTGAAGCTTTCTTT
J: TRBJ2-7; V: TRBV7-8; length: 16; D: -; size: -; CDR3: CASSLRSAGGLDEQYF; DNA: TGTGCCAGCAGCTTAAGGTCAGCAGGAGGGTTGGACGAGCAGTACTTC
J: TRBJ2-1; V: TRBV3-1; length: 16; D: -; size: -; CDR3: CASSHVSARRYNEQFF; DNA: TGTGCCAGCAGCCATGTGTCAGCGAGGAGATACAATGAGCAGTTCTTC
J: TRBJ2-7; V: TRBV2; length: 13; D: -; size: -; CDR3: CASSGSLMYEQYF; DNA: TGTGCCAGCAGTGGTAGCCTTATGTACGAGCAGTACTTC
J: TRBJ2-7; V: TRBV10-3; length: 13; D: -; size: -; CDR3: CAIGDRPSYEQYF; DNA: TGTGCCATCGGCGACAGGCCATCCTACGAGCAGTACTTC
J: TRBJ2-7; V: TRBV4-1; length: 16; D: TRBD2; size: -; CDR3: CASSQDRAGETDEQYF; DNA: TGCGCCAGCAGCCAAGACAGAGCGGGAGAGACGGACGAGCAGTACTTC
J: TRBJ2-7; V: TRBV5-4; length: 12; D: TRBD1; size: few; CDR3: CASSPRQGEQYF; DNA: TGTGCCAGCAGCCCCCGACAGGGAGAGCAGTACTTC